This record concerns one T cell receptor (beta chain) sequence. This entry comes from a study of blood T cell repertoires in COVID-19. Whole-study context: PBMCs, B-cell-depleted T cells, or T cells were the source of the cDNA or gDNA that made up the material.

Cohorts were assigned according to the clinical history that participants reported. Each recovered donor of Cohort 3 presented with two negative PCRs, clearance, or symptom resolution. Per the authors' pipeline: Estimated nucleated cell counts came from reference gene primer amplification. Produced via immunoSEQ multiplex PCR; TCRdb's table is partial and in-frame only. V and J calls and clone size are given by that table; D and trimming were obtained from the DNA. The sample includes 330,000 or so clones, about 90% of them seen just once. CDR3 size: 15 residues. Trimming removed 8 bases at V and 0 bases at J, with 14 bases between. Germline V CDR1 and CDR2: MNHEY, SVGAGI.

Material for sequencing was PBMCs or T cells enriched from blood (not recorded which). The receptor comes from a woman aged 30 to 39 who had recovered from COVID-19. The chain couples TRBV6-5 to TRBJ2-1, with a tentative D call TRBD1 (5 bases). CDR3 nucleotides: TGTGCCAGCGGAGCCCGACAGAGCTCCTACAATGAGCAGTTCTTC. This encodes CASGARQSSYNEQFF.